This T cell receptor (beta chain) was recovered during a study of monozygotic twins with inflammatory bowel disease. Notes on the study in general: Especially with disease activity, IBD patients had fewer clonotypes in common with others than healthy twins did.

CDR3 length equals 16 residues. Germline CDR1 reads MNHEY; CDR2 reads SMNVEV (reference sequence). As for this clonotype: Its specificity is not known.

Both TCRalpha and TCRbeta cDNA were subjected to two nested PCRs lasting about 16 and 10 cycles. TCRdb re-called the 5' RACE reads and shows each CDR3 protein once, DNA omitted. Recorded for this sample: approximately 330,000 distinct CDR3 sequences. The chain has TRBV27 and TRBJ1-1; TCRdb designates TRBD1, a call that cannot be tested without DNA. The sequenced material came from blood. The source is a human donor with ulcerative colitis or Crohn's disease, or a healthy co-twin of an affected twin (not recorded which). The CDR3 spells CASSPWGGYGNTEAFF.